This TCR beta chain was recovered during a study of shared clonotypes between healthy human individuals. Overall study context: Each donor contributed plates that comprised three CD4 naive, three CD4 memory, two CD8 naive and one CD8 memory. General study findings and limits: Sampling involved blood alone; tissue repertoires likely differ.

Assay: immunoSEQ multiplex PCR; the TCRdb copy retains only in-frame clones and omits some. Seen here are some 2,100,000 clones, approximately 94% observed once, and the top ten hold approximately 0.13%. Details on this clone: The antigen remains unidentified.

CDR1 and CDR2 (germline): SGHTA, FQGNSA. CDR3 size: 15 residues. Trimming took off 2 bases at V and 3 bases at J, with 11 bases between the two ends. The receptor's source is a man aged 18 to 30 in good health. Specimen: naive CD4+ T cells sorted from blood. Specified subset: CD45RA+ positively selected. The chain employs TRBV7-2 and TRBJ1-5; TRBD1 is a possible D gene (5 bases). Written as DNA, the CDR3 is TGTGCCAGCAGCTTAATTAGGGGTACCAATCAGCCCCAGCATTTT. As protein: CASSLIRGTNQPQHF.